Below, 22 T cell receptor beta chains from the same sample are listed, as sequenced in a study of shared clonotypes between healthy human individuals. Clones were sequenced by immunoSEQ multiplex PCR, and TCRdb holds only the in-frame ones, with some missing. The sample has more than 900,000 clones; about 84% are singletons. Sequenced sample: memory CD4+ T cells from PBMCs. Specified subset: CD45RA-negative fraction. Receptors were obtained from a man between 18 and 35 years old in good health. Some clones in this sample may be carry-over from other donors' samples.

J is TRBJ1-2 and V is TRBV29-1; 7 bases align to TRBD1. With 6 bases clipped from V and 2 bases from J, the junction kept 9 bases outside the gene matches. The CDR3 loop spans 14 amino acids. The germline gives CDR1 SQVTM, CDR2 ANQGSEA. DNA of the CDR3: TGCAGCGTCTCGCTAAGGGGGCACAACTATGGCTACACCTTC. Amino acids: CSVSLRGHNYGYTF.

The sample holds a few counts of this clone. The J gene is TRBJ2-1, the V gene TRBV7-6; 8 bases are a match to TRBD2. Trimming removed 3 bases from V and 4 bases from J; junction bases left unmatched: 8. CDR1 is SGHVS and CDR2 is FNYEAQ in the germline V gene. The length of the CDR3 is 16 residues. CDR3 bases: TGTGCCAGCAGCTTGTTTGCGGGAGGCCAGTACAATGAGCAGTTCTTC. It yields the protein CASSLFAGGQYNEQFF. The whole variable domain, remainder taken from reference TRBV7-6 and TRBJ2-1, is GAGVSQSPRYKVTKRGQDVALRCDPISGHVSLYWYRQALGQGPEFLTYFNYEAQQDKSGLPNDRFSAERPEGSISTLTIQRTEQRDSAMYRCASSLFAGGQYNEQFFGPGTRLTVL.

The V gene is TRBV7-3, the J gene TRBJ2-3, with 9 bases lining up with TRBD1. The CDR3 length is 16 residues. Trimming took 4 bases from V and 5 from J; bases not matched to a gene: 10. Germline V CDR1 and CDR2: SGHTA, FQGTGA. CDR3 loop: CASSSTPGQGVDTQYF. DNA of the CDR3: TGTGCCAGCAGCTCAACCCCGGGACAGGGTGTAGATACGCAGTATTTT.

The chain uses TRBV11-2 and TRBJ1-2; D not certain. Per germline, CDR1 SGHAT and CDR2 FQNNGV. Trimming removed 2 bases from V and 5 bases from J, with 18 bases in between. The CDR3 covers 16 residues. Written as DNA, the CDR3 is TGTGCCAGCAGCTTATACCCCTCTGAAGGATGGTATGGCTACACCTTC. Translation gives CASSLYPSEGWYGYTF. Together with reference TRBV11-2 and TRBJ1-2, the CDR3 gives the full variable domain: EAGVAQSPRYKIIEKRQSVAFWCNPISGHATLYWYQQILGQGPKLLIQFQNNGVVDDSQLPKDRFSAERLKGVDSTLKIQPAKLEDSAVYLCASSLYPSEGWYGYTFGSGTRLTVV.

V usage is TRBV28 and J usage is TRBJ2-7; D possibly uses TRBD1 or TRBD2 (5 bases each). This CDR3 comprises 13 residues. V gave up 6 bases and J gave up 5 bases, with 14 bases separating them. CDR1 is MDHEN and CDR2 is SYDVKM in the germline V gene. CDR3 sequence: CASRGTRGNEQYF. Written as DNA, the CDR3 is TGTGCCAGCAGAGGGACCCGGGGAAACGAGCAGTACTTC.

The V and J genes are TRBV29-1 and TRBJ1-5, with D uncertain. The CDR3 covers 12 residues. The V end was cut by 4 bases, the J end by 0 bases, with 4 bases between. The germline gives CDR1 SQVTM, CDR2 ANQGSEA. CDR3 in amino acids: CSVGNSNQPQHF. CDR3 nucleotide sequence: TGCAGCGTTGGAAATAGCAATCAGCCCCAGCATTTT.

V usage is TRBV7-3 and J usage is TRBJ2-1; TRBD2 matches at 11 bases. The CDR3 extends over 17 amino acids. From germline, CDR1 is SGHTA and CDR2 FQGTGA. The V segment lost 5 bases and the J segment 4 bases; nucleotides outside the gene matches: 10. CDR3 sequence (DNA): TGTGCCAGCAGCAGGCAGTCCGGGACTAGCGGTTACAATGAGCAGTTCTTC. Translating it yields CASSRQSGTSGYNEQFF.

The gene calls are TRBV28 and TRBJ2-1; possibly TRBD1 for D (6 bases). V was pared by 2 bases and J by 14 bases, with 13 bases between. CDR3 length: 12 amino acids. Per the germline V gene, CDR1 is MDHEN and CDR2 is SYDVKM. The CDR3 DNA is TGTGCCAGCAGTTTAATCGCCAGGGGCGAGTTCTTC. Translating gives CASSLIARGEFF.

This clone was seen only a few times. V and J are TRBV10-2 and TRBJ1-5; 7 positions match TRBD1. The V gene end was trimmed by 4 bases and the J gene end by 2 bases; junction bases not matched to a gene: 5. Germline V gene lookup returns CDR1 WSHSY and CDR2 SAAADI. The CDR3 totals 15 residues. The CDR3 DNA reads as TGCGCCAGCAGTGGAACAGGGGCTGGCAATCAGCCCCAGCATTTT. Translating it yields CASSGTGAGNQPQHF.

The sample holds one count of this clone. The rearrangement joins TRBV28 to TRBJ2-3; D could derive from TRBD1 or TRBD2 (5 bases each). Deletions cut 11 bases from V and 5 bases from J, with 20 bases between. This CDR3 comprises 14 residues. Germline CDR1 MDHEN, CDR2 SYDVKM. Written as DNA, the CDR3 is TGTGCCCCCTGGTCGACCCCAGGGAGAGATACGCAGTATTTT. Translated, it gives CAPWSTPGRDTQYF.

The chain uses TRBV2 and TRBJ1-5; no clear D gene. The CDR3 spans 14 residues. Trimming cost V 1 base and J 7 bases, with 11 bases left between them. Germline V lookup: CDR1 SNHLY, CDR2 FYNNEI. CDR3 sequence: CASSEGVGKQPQHF. In DNA, the CDR3 is TGTGCCAGCAGTGAAGGGGTAGGGAAACAGCCCCAGCATTTT.

V gene TRBV9 combines with J gene TRBJ2-7, with 7 nucleotides matching TRBD1. V shed 4 bases and J 9 bases; nucleotides not matched to a gene: 7. The germline V gene encodes CDR1 SGDLS and CDR2 YYNGEE. This CDR3 region has 12 residues. In DNA, the CDR3 is TGTGCCAGCAGCCCACGACAGGGCGTGCAGTACTTC. This codes for CASSPRQGVQYF.

CDR3 bases: TGTGCCTGGAACCAAGAGACCCAGTACTTC. Translating it yields CAWNQETQYF. The chain carries TRBV30 and TRBJ2-5; D remains ambiguous. Trimming took 4 bases from V and 0 from J, leaving 0 bases between them. CDR3 length: 10 residues. Germline-derived CDR1 and CDR2 are GTSNPN and SVGIG (reference sequence).

This chain uses TRBV28 with TRBJ2-4, with 8 bases lining up with TRBD1. This CDR3 region has 14 residues. CDR1 MDHEN and CDR2 SYDVKM come from the germline V gene. V was pared by 2 bases and J by 6 bases, with 3 bases of the junction left unmatched. CDR3 nucleotide sequence: TGTGCCAGCAGTTTAGGACAGGGTGGAAACATTCAGTACTTC. Amino acid sequence: CASSLGQGGNIQYF.

This clone appeared once. This chain links TRBV9 with TRBJ1-1; no reliable D call. This CDR3 region has 14 residues. Per germline, CDR1 SGDLS and CDR2 YYNGEE. V was cut by 3 bases and J by 4 bases, with 13 bases left in between. The CDR3 DNA follows: TGTGCCAGCAGCGCATCCCATGAGGGCACTGAAGCTTTCTTT. Residues: CASSASHEGTEAFF.

J is TRBJ2-3 and V is TRBV10-2; 7 bases map to TRBD2. The CDR3 is made up of 14 amino acids. The germline CDR1 and CDR2 sequences are WSHSY and SAAADI. Losses at the gene ends were 6 bases for V and 2 bases for J; bases not matched to a gene: 5. The CDR3, as DNA: TGCGCCAGCAGGTTAGCGGGCTACACAGATACGCAGTATTTT. The encoded protein is CASRLAGYTDTQYF.

This clone appeared a few times. This rearrangement joins TRBV28 to TRBJ2-3; D call uncertain. V dropped 2 bases and J dropped 5 bases, with 8 bases sitting between them. The germline V gene has CDR1 MDHEN and CDR2 SYDVKM. The CDR3 length is 13 residues. The DNA for the CDR3 is TGTGCCAGCAGTTTAAGTGGCGAAGATACGCAGTATTTT. Its translation is CASSLSGEDTQYF. Variable domain in full (rest from reference TRBV28 and TRBJ2-3): DVKVTQSSRYLVKRTGEKVFLECVQDMDHENMFWYRQDPGLGLRLIYFSYDVKMKEKGDIPEGYSVSREKKERFSLILESASTNQTSMYLCASSLSGEDTQYFGPGTRLTVL.

The rearrangement uses TRBV10-3 and TRBJ2-3; D remains unclear. V shed 2 bases and J shed 2 bases, with 11 bases lying between them. The germline gives CDR1 ENHRY, CDR2 SYGVKD. The CDR3 covers 15 residues. CDR3 DNA: TGTGCCATCAGTGAGAGCTTAGCCACCACAGATACGCAGTATTTT. Translating gives CAISESLATTDTQYF.

The chain joins TRBV7-9 to TRBJ2-3; the D is unclear. The CDR3 has 12 residues. Between the trimmed V and J ends, which lost 4 bases and 3 bases, there was a span of 5 bases. In germline, CDR1 is SEHNR, CDR2 FQNEAQ (reference sequence). CDR3 protein: CASSSATDTQYF. The CDR3 region has the DNA TGTGCCAGCAGCTCCGCGACAGATACGCAGTATTTT.

The sample holds one count of this clone. The chain is built from TRBV2 and TRBJ1-5; possibly TRBD1 for D (5 bases). The CDR3 covers 14 residues. Germline assignment: CDR1 SNHLY and CDR2 FYNNEI. The V and J ends lost 3 bases and 6 bases respectively, with 12 bases between them. DNA for the CDR3: TGTGCCAGCAGTGACAGGGATAATGGTCAGCCCCAGCATTTT. Translated, it gives CASSDRDNGQPQHF.

The gene calls are TRBV4-1 and TRBJ1-5; D gene unclear. CDR1 and CDR2 (germline): MGHRA, YSYEKL. Trimming took off 1 base at V and 1 base at J, with 8 bases between the two ends. The CDR3 consists of 15 residues. CDR3 coding DNA: TGCGCCAGCAGCCAAGCTAAGGGAAGCAATCAGCCCCAGCATTTT. Protein: CASSQAKGSNQPQHF.

The rearrangement uses TRBV5-4 and TRBJ2-2, with D possibly TRBD2 on 5 matching bases. The CDR3 consists of 16 residues. Per germline, CDR1 SGHNT and CDR2 YYREEE (reference sequence). Trimming shortened V by 4 bases and J by 3 bases, and 16 bases separated the two germline ends. CDR3 DNA sequence: TGTGCCAGCAGCCCACAAACTAGGTTCGACACCGGGGAGCTGTTTTTT. Amino acids: CASSPQTRFDTGELFF. The whole variable domain, remainder taken from reference TRBV5-4 and TRBJ2-2, is ETGVTQSPTHLIKTRGQQVTLRCSSQSGHNTVSWYQQALGQGPQFIFQYYREEENGRGNFPPRFSGLQFPNYSSELNVNALELDDSALYLCASSPQTRFDTGELFFGEGSRLTVL.